This TCR beta chain was captured in a study of metastatic and nonmetastatic thyroid tumors. This CDR3 region has 12 residues. The V end was cut by 4 bases, the J end by 3 bases, with 5 bases between. The germline CDR1 and CDR2 sequences are LNHNV and YYDKDF (reference sequence). With MiXCR, TCRdb reprocessed the PCR reads. The repertoire includes about 39,000 clones, 15% to 20% of them detected once, and around 16% sits in the top ten. No treatment had been given to any patient before thyroid surgery. This clonotype was sampled from a female donor with papillary thyroid cancer or a benign thyroid nodule (not recorded which). Some clones in this sample may be carry-over from other donors' samples. Sequenced: blood. The rearrangement joins TRBV15 to TRBJ2-3, with D uncertain. The CDR3 nucleotides read TGTGCCACCAGCATAGAAACAGATACGCAGTATTTT. It is translated as CATSIETDTQYF.